This TCR beta chain was sequenced for a study of shared clonotypes between healthy human individuals. The CDR3 totals 15 residues. CDR1 and CDR2 from the germline V gene are SGHTA and FQGTGA. The ends were cut back, 5 bases at V and 0 bases at J, with 14 bases in the middle. Only CD45RO-negative cells positively selected for CCR7 counted as naive CD8 cells, so terminally differentiated effector memory CD45RA+ cells were excluded. Sequencing was performed with immunoSEQ multiplex PCR; in TCRdb, only in-frame clones are kept and a portion is missing. Of approximately 720,000 clones listed, about 90% are singletons.

Specimen: naive CD8+ T cells sorted from blood. This receptor was identified in a man aged 25 to 40 in good health. The chain combines TRBV7-3 with TRBJ2-7; no clear D. CDR3 DNA sequence: TGTGCCAGCAGCCTGTCCAGCACTTACTCCTACGAGCAGTACTTC. Translation gives CASSLSSTYSYEQYF.